This TCR beta chain originates from a study of Graves' ophthalmopathy and Graves' hyperthyroidism. This clonotype was recorded many times. With V trimmed by 5 bases and J by 4 bases, 12 bases remained unmatched. The CDR3 is 17 residues long. Germline values: CDR1 SGHVS, CDR2 FNYEAQ. Amplified TCR beta CDR3 regions were obtained using RNA transcripts as template. A first-round RT-PCR used HTBI primers, followed by a second-round multiplex PCR. MiXCR was run by TCRdb on the multiplex PCR reads, yielding one entry per CDR3 protein. Among some 360,000 distinct CDR3 sequences listed, about 18% were seen once.

This receptor was identified in an adult woman with stable Graves' hyperthyroidism. The sample was peripheral blood. V usage is TRBV7-6 and J usage is TRBJ2-5; 11 bases map to TRBD1. The CDR3: CASSPLSGQGAVETQYF. In DNA, the CDR3 is TGTGCCAGCAGCCCCTTGTCCGGACAGGGGGCGGTAGAGACCCAGTACTTC.